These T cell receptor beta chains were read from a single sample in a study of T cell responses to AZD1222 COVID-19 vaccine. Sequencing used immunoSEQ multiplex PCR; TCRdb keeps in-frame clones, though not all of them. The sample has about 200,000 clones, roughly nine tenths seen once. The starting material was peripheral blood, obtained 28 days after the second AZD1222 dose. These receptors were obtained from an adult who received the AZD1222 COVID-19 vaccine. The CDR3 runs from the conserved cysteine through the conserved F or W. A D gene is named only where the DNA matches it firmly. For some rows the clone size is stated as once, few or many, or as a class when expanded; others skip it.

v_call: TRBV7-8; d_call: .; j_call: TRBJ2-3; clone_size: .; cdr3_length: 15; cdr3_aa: CASSRTGPGTDTQYF; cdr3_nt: TGTGCCAGCAGCCGAACGGGACCCGGGACAGATACGCAGTATTTT
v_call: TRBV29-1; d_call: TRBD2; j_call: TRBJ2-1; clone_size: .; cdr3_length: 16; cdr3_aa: CSVEDPTSGPYNEQFF; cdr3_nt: TGCAGCGTTGAAGATCCGACTAGCGGGCCCTACAATGAGCAGTTCTTC
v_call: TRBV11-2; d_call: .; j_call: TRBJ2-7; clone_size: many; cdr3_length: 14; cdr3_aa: CAISGDYRTSEQYF; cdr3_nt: TGTGCCATCAGTGGGGATTACCGGACCTCCGAGCAGTACTTC
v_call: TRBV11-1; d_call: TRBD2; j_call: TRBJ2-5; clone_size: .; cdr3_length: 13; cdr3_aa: CASSFPGGETQYF; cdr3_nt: TGTGCCAGCAGCTTCCCGGGAGGGGAGACCCAGTACTTC
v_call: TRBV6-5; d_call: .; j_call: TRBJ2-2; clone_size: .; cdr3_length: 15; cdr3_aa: CASSYQSHHTGELFF; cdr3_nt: TGTGCCAGCAGTTACCAGTCCCATCACACCGGGGAGCTGTTTTTT
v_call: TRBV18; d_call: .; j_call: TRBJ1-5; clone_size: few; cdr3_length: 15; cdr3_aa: CASSQGQPRDQPQHF; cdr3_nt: TGTGCCAGCTCACAAGGACAACCCCGTGATCAGCCCCAGCATTTT
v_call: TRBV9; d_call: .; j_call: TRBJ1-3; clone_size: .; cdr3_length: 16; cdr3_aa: CASSAATRVPGNTIYF; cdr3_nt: TGTGCCAGCAGCGCAGCGACAAGGGTCCCTGGAAACACCATATATTTT
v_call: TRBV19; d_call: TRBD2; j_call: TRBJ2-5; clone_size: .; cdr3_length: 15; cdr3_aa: CASTFAGGKRETQYF; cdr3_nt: TGTGCCAGTACTTTCGCGGGAGGGAAACGCGAGACCCAGTACTTC
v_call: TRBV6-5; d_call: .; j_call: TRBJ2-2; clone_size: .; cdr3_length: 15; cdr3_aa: CASTLQDSNTGELFF; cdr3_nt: TGTGCCAGCACACTGCAGGACAGCAACACCGGGGAGCTGTTTTTT
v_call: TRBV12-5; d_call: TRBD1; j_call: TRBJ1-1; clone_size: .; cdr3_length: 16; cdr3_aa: CASGLVPGGGNTEAFF; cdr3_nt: TGTGCTAGTGGTTTGGTACCAGGGGGAGGAAACACTGAAGCTTTCTTT
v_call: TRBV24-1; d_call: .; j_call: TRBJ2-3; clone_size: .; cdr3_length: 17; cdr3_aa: CATSDSLARSGLDTQYF; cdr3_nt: TGTGCCACCAGTGATTCCCTAGCGCGGAGCGGTTTAGATACGCAGTATTTT
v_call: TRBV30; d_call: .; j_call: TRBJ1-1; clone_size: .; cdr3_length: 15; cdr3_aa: CAWRPFQGLNTEAFF; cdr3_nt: TGTGCCTGGAGACCTTTTCAGGGCCTGAACACTGAAGCTTTCTTT
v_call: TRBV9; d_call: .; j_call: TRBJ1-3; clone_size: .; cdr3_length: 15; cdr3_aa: CASSVEGMPGNTIYF; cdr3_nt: TGTGCCAGCAGCGTAGAAGGGATGCCTGGAAACACCATATATTTT
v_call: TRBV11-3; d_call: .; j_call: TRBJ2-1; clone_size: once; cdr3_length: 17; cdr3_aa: CASSPTSGRGRFNEQFF; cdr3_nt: TGTGCCAGCAGCCCCACGAGCGGTAGGGGGAGATTCAATGAGCAGTTCTTC
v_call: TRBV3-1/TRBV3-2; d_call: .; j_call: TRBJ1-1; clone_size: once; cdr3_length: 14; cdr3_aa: CASSQRGRLAEAFF; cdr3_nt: TGTGCCAGCAGCCAAAGGGGAAGGTTGGCTGAAGCTTTCTTT
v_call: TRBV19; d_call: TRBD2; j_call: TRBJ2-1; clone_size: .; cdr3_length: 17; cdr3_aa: CASSIERTSGSRTEQFF; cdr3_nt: TGTGCCAGTAGTATAGAAAGGACTAGCGGGAGTCGTACTGAGCAGTTCTTC
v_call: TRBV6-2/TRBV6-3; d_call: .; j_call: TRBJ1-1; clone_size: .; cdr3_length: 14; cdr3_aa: CASSYFGSQSEAFF; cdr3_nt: TGTGCCAGCAGTTACTTCGGGAGTCAAAGTGAAGCTTTCTTT
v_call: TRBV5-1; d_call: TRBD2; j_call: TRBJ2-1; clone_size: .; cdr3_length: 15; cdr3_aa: CASSFLAGSRNEQFF; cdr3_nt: TGCGCCAGCAGCTTCCTAGCGGGGAGCAGAAATGAGCAGTTCTTC
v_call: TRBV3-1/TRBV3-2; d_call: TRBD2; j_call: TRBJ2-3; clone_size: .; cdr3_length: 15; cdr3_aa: CASSPSGYSTDTQYF; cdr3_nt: TGTGCCAGCAGCCCTAGCGGGTATAGCACAGATACGCAGTATTTT
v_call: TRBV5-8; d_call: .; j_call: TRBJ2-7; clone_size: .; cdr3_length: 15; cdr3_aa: CASSLATRGDYEQYF; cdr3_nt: TGTGCCAGCAGCTTGGCCACCAGGGGAGATTACGAGCAGTACTTC
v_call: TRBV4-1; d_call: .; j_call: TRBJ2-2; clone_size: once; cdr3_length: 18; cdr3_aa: CASSQKPTGRMGTGELFF; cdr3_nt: TGCGCCAGCAGCCAAAAACCGACAGGGAGGATGGGCACCGGGGAGCTGTTTTTT
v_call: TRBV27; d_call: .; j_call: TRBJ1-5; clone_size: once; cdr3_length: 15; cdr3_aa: CASKEFVNGNQPQHF; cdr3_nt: TGTGCCAGCAAGGAGTTCGTAAATGGCAATCAGCCCCAGCATTTT
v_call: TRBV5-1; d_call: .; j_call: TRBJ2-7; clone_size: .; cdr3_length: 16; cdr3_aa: CASSPSGSLVGSEQYF; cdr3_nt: TGCGCCAGCAGCCCCTCCGGCAGCCTAGTAGGGAGCGAGCAGTACTTC
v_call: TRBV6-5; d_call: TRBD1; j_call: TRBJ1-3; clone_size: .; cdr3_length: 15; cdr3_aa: CASRKGQVIGNTIYF; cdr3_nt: TGTGCCAGCAGGAAGGGACAGGTGATTGGAAACACCATATATTTT
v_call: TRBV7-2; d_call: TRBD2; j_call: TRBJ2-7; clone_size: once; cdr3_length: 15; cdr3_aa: CASSPSPSGSGEQYF; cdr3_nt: TGTGCCAGCAGCCCAAGCCCTAGCGGGAGTGGCGAGCAGTACTTC
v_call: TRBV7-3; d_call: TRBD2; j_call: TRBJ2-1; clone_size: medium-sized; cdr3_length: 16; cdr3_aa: CASSSPLGGGGNEQFF; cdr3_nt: TGTGCCAGCAGCTCCCCCCTGGGAGGCGGGGGGAATGAGCAGTTCTTC
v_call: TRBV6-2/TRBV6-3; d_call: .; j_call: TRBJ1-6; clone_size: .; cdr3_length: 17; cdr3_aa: CASSFARASSYNSPLHF; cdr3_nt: TGTGCCAGCAGTTTTGCGAGGGCGAGCTCCTATAATTCACCCCTCCACTTT
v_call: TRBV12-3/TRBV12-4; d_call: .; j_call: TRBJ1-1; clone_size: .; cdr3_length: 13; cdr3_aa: CASRMTGNTEAFF; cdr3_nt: TGTGCCAGCCGAATGACAGGGAACACTGAAGCTTTCTTT
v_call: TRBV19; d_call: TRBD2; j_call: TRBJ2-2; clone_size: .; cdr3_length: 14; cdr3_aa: CASSKTSGTGELFF; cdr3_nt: TGTGCCAGTAGTAAGACTAGCGGCACCGGGGAGCTGTTTTTT
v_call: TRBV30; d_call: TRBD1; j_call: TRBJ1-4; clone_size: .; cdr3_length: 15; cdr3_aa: CAWSGPGGINEKLFF; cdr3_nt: TGTGCCTGGAGTGGCCCAGGGGGAATTAATGAAAAACTGTTTTTT
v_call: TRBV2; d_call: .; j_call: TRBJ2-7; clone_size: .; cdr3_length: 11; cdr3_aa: CASSVGYEQYF; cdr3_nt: TGTGCCAGCAGTGTCGGATACGAGCAGTACTTC
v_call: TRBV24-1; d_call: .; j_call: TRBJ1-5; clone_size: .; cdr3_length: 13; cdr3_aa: CATSARGGSTQHF; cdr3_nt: TGTGCCACCAGTGCCCGGGGGGGCTCTACCCAGCATTTT
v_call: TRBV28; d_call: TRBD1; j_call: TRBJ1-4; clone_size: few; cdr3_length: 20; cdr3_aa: CASSPLGGDRAFATNEKLFF; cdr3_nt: TGTGCCAGCAGTCCCCTGGGAGGGGACAGGGCGTTTGCAACTAATGAAAAACTGTTTTTT
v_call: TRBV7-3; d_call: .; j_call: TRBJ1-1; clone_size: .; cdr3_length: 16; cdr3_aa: CASSLNPGAPGTEAFF; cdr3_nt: TGTGCCAGCAGCTTAAATCCCGGGGCGCCGGGCACTGAAGCTTTCTTT
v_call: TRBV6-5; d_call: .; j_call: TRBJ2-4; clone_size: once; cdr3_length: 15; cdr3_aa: CASSALDRLGAIQYF; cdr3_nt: TGTGCCAGCAGCGCTCTAGACAGGCTAGGGGCCATTCAGTACTTC
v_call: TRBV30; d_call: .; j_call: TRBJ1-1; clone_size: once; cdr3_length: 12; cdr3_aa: CAWDLTGTEAFF; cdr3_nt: TGTGCCTGGGATCTTACAGGGACTGAAGCTTTCTTT
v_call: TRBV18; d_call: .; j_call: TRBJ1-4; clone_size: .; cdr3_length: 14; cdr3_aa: CASSLQGSNEKLFF; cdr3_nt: TGTGCCAGCTCCCTCCAGGGATCTAATGAAAAACTGTTTTTT
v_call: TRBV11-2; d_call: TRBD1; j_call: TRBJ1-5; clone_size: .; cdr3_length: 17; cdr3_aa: CASSLGQGALSRQPQHF; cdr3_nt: TGTGCCAGCAGCCTGGGACAGGGGGCCTTAAGCAGGCAGCCCCAGCATTTT
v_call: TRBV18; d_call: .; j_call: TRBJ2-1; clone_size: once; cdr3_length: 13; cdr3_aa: CASSPGTEREQFF; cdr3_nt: TGTGCCAGCTCACCGGGAACAGAACGTGAGCAGTTCTTC
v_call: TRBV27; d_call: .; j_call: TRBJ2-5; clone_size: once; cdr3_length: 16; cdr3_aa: CASRKRGRGSVETQYF; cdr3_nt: TGTGCCAGCAGAAAACGAGGACGAGGGAGTGTGGAGACCCAGTACTTC
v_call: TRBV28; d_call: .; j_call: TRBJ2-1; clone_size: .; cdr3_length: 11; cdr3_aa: CASSLRGEQFF; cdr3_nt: TGTGCCAGCAGTTTGAGGGGTGAGCAGTTCTTC
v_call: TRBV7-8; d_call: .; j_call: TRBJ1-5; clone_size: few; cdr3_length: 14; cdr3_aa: CASSLYDSNQPQHF; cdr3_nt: TGTGCCAGCAGCTTATACGATAGCAATCAGCCCCAGCATTTT
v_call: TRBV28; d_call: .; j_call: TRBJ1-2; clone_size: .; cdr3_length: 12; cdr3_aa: CASSSGREGYTF; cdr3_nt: TGTGCCAGCAGCTCAGGGAGGGAGGGCTACACCTTC
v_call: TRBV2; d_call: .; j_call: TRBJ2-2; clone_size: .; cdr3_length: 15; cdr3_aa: CASSATGLNTGELFF; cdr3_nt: TGTGCCAGCAGCGCCACAGGTCTGAACACCGGGGAGCTGTTTTTT
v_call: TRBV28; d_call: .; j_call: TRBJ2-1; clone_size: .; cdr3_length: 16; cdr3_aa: CASSSPQGSAYNEQFF; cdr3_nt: TGTGCCAGCAGTTCGCCTCAGGGATCAGCCTACAATGAGCAGTTCTTC
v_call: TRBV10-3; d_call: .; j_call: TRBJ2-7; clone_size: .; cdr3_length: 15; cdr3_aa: CAISERKDSTYEQYF; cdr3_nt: TGTGCCATCAGTGAACGTAAAGACAGCACCTACGAGCAGTACTTC
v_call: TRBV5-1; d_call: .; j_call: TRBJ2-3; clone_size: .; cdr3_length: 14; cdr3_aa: CASSFNDGTDTQYF; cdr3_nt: TGCGCCAGCAGCTTCAATGACGGCACAGATACGCAGTATTTT
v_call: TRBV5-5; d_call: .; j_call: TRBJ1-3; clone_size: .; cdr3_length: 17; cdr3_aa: CASSLGSSRFSGNTIYF; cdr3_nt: TGTGCCAGCAGCTTGGGATCCAGTAGGTTCTCTGGAAACACCATATATTTT
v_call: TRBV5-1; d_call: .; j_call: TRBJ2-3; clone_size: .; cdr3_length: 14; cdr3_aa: CASSLGGSTDTQYF; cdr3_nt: TGCGCCAGCAGCTTGGGGGGATCCACAGATACGCAGTATTTT
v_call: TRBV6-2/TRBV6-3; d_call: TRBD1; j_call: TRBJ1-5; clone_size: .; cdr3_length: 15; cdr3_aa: CASSRQGFDNQPQHF; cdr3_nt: TGTGCCAGCAGTCGACAGGGGTTCGACAATCAGCCCCAGCATTTT
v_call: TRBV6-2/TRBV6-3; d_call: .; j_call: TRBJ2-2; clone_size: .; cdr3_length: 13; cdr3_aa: CASSYSPTGELFF; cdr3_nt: TGTGCCAGCAGTTACTCCCCCACCGGGGAGCTGTTTTTT
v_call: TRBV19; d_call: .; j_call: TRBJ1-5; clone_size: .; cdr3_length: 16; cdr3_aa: CASSIVGVYSNQPQHF; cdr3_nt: TGTGCCAGTAGTATAGTTGGGGTCTACAGCAATCAGCCCCAGCATTTT